What follows are 27 T cell receptor beta chains derived from one specimen sequenced in a study of T cells in Graves' hyperthyroidism and ophthalmopathy. RNA transcripts were the template for amplifying TCR beta CDR3 regions. HTBI primers drove first-round RT-PCR of the TCR CDR3. One entry per CDR3 protein, called by TCRdb with MiXCR from the multiplex PCR reads. This sample has some 500,000 distinct CDR3 sequences; approximately 15% occur once, and the top ten carry around a sixth. Sequenced: blood. Receptors originate from a woman under 30 with Graves' hyperthyroidism.

The V call is TRBV11-2, the J call TRBJ2-3, with 16 bases identical to TRBD2. This CDR3 is built from 19 residues. The germline V gene has CDR1 SGHAT and CDR2 FQNNGV. V shed 5 bases, J shed 5 bases, and the junction held 13 bases outside the gene matches. CDR3 region: CASSINPGLAGGRLDTQYF. The CDR3 DNA is TGTGCCAGCAGCATTAATCCGGGACTAGCGGGAGGGCGGCTAGATACGCAGTATTTT.

This clonotype was observed a few times. The chain's CDR3 is CARTKIEGSYEQYF. For the CDR3, the DNA is TGTGCCAGAACAAAAATAGAGGGAAGCTACGAGCAGTACTTC. This chain connects TRBV7-9 to TRBJ2-7, with D perhaps matching TRBD2 (5 bases). This CDR3 is 14 amino acids long. Deletions cut 9 bases from V and 3 bases from J, with 18 bases between. The germline CDR1 and CDR2 sequences are SEHNR and FQNEAQ (reference sequence).

There are many counts of this clonotype. V and J are TRBV5-1 and TRBJ2-3; perhaps D is TRBD1 or TRBD2 (6 bases each). This CDR3 has 16 residues. The germline CDR1 and CDR2 sequences are SGHRS and YFSETQ. Trimming pared 3 bases from V and 3 bases from J, leaving 17 bases between. The CDR3 loop reads CASSSGRGDRTDTQYF. CDR3 sequence (DNA): TGCGCCAGCAGCTCAGGTAGGGGGGACCGAACAGATACGCAGTATTTT.

The chain couples TRBV10-3 to TRBJ2-7; D possibly uses TRBD1 or TRBD2 (5 bases each). The V end was cut by 7 bases, the J end by 5 bases, with 15 bases between. Germline-derived CDR1 and CDR2 are ENHRY and SYGVKD. The CDR3 has 13 amino acids. CDR3 sequence: CAITDRFGNEQYF. CDR3 sequence (DNA): TGTGCCATCACAGACAGATTCGGGAACGAGCAGTACTTC.

There are many counts of this clonotype. V and J are TRBV20-1 and TRBJ2-1, with 8 bases fitting TRBD2. J lost 4 bases, V lost 2 bases, and 4 bases had no gene match. From germline, CDR1 is DFQATT and CDR2 SNEGSKA (reference sequence). The CDR3 extends over 14 amino acids. In nucleotides, the CDR3 is TGCAGTGCTAGACGACTAGCGTTTTACAATGAGCAGTTCTTC. Its translation is CSARRLAFYNEQFF.

There are a few counts of this clonotype. This chain connects TRBV24-1 to TRBJ2-1; possible D gene TRBD2, 5 bases. V shed 3 bases and J shed 6 bases, with 11 bases lying between them. Looked up from germline, CDR1 is KGHDR and CDR2 is SFDVKD. The CDR3 runs 14 residues. The CDR3 sequence: CATSDHPGSNEQFF. CDR3 DNA sequence: TGTGCCACCAGTGATCACCCGGGGAGCAATGAGCAGTTCTTC.

This clonotype was detected many times. CDR3 region: CASSFLDRADSGANVLTF. In DNA, the CDR3 is TGTGCCAGCAGCTTCCTAGACAGGGCCGACTCTGGGGCCAACGTCCTGACTTTC. The rearrangement uses TRBV7-9 and TRBJ2-6; TRBD1 aligns across 7 bases. V lost 3 bases, J lost 0 bases, and 8 bases stayed unmatched. This CDR3 is built from 18 residues. Germline V gene sequence: CDR1 SEHNR, CDR2 FQNEAQ (reference sequence). The variable domain in full, completed from reference TRBV7-9 and TRBJ2-6, reads DTGVSQNPRHKITKRGQNVTFRCDPISEHNRLYWYRQTLGQGPEFLTYFQNEAQLEKSRLLSDRFSAERPKGSFSTLEIQRTEQGDSAMYLCASSFLDRADSGANVLTFGAGSRLTVL.

This clonotype was seen ten or more times. This chain joins TRBV5-1 and TRBJ2-2, with D perhaps matching TRBD2 (5 bases). The V gene's germline CDR1 is SGHRS and CDR2 YFSETQ. CDR3 length: 15 residues. The ends were cut back, 2 bases at V and 7 bases at J, with 15 bases in the middle. CDR3 sequence (DNA): TGCGCCAGCAGCTTCGAGGGTCGGTCGGTCGGGGAGCTGTTTTTT. Its protein is CASSFEGRSVGELFF.

This clonotype was seen ten or more times. V gene TRBV10-3 combines with J gene TRBJ1-6; a weak D match, TRBD1 (6 bases). Germline V gene sequence: CDR1 ENHRY, CDR2 SYGVKD. Trimming took off 8 bases at V and 0 bases at J, with 8 bases between the two ends. CDR3 length equals 14 residues. CDR3 in amino acids: CAIGRGSYNSPLHF. For the CDR3, the DNA is TGTGCCATCGGCAGGGGCTCCTATAATTCACCCCTCCACTTT.

V is TRBV5-4 and J is TRBJ2-1, with 13 bases lining up with TRBD2. CDR3 size: 15 residues. J lost 8 bases, V lost 4 bases, and 6 bases had no gene match. Germline CDR1 reads SGHNT; CDR2 reads YYREEE (reference sequence). The CDR3 DNA is TGTGCCAGCAGCCCATGGACTAGCGGGAGTGATGAGCAGTTCTTC. It codes for CASSPWTSGSDEQFF.

This clonotype was detected many times. This chain uses TRBV12-3 or TRBV12-4 with TRBJ1-2, with 7 bases fitting TRBD1. The CDR3 runs 12 residues. J was trimmed by 7 bases and V by 6 bases; bases with no gene match: 5. The CDR3: CASSDTGAGYTF. The CDR3 nucleotides read TGTGCCAGCAGCGACACAGGGGCTGGCTACACCTTC.

This clonotype occurred a few times. The rearrangement joins TRBV20-1 to TRBJ2-1; 13 nucleotides line up with TRBD2. The CDR3 runs to 16 residues. Germline CDR1 DFQATT, CDR2 SNEGSKA (reference sequence). The J segment lost 10 bases and the V segment lost 5 bases, leaving 14 bases of the junction unmatched. CDR3 region: CSAHIPGLAGSGEQFF. CDR3 nucleotides: TGCAGTGCTCATATTCCGGGACTAGCGGGATCGGGAGAGCAGTTCTTC.

In this sample, this clonotype turned up many times. The genes are TRBV6-1 and TRBJ1-4; D is possibly TRBD1 (5 bases). V gave up 11 bases and J gave up 8 bases, with 18 bases separating them. Germline CDR1 reads MNHNS; CDR2 reads SASEGT. There are 13 residues in the CDR3. CDR3 region: CASKWGLQEKLFF. As DNA, the CDR3 is TGTGCCTCGAAGTGGGGGTTACAGGAAAAACTGTTTTTT.

The rearrangement links TRBV10-1 to TRBJ2-7; D unresolved. V lost 8 bases, J lost 0 bases, and 8 bases lay in between. Germline V CDR1 and CDR2: WNHNN, SYGVQD (reference sequence). CDR3 size: 12 residues. CDR3 DNA: TGCGCCAGCGGGCTGAGCTCCTACGAGCAGTACTTC. It codes for CASGLSSYEQYF.

This clonotype was counted at least ten times. V and J are TRBV15 and TRBJ1-4, with 7 bases lining up with TRBD1. Germline CDR1 and CDR2: LNHNV and YYDKDF (reference sequence). The trim removed 1 base at V and 6 bases at J, leaving 5 bases unmatched. The CDR3 length is 15 residues. As DNA, the CDR3 is TGTGCCACCAGCAGAGGAGGCAGGGGGGATGAAAAACTGTTTTTT. This translates into CATSRGGRGDEKLFF.

The table lists this clonotype with a few counts. The rearrangement joins TRBV4-1 to TRBJ2-1, with 7 bases matching TRBD2. The trim removed 4 bases at V and 5 bases at J, leaving 11 bases unmatched. The CDR3 has 16 residues. Germline CDR1 MGHRA, CDR2 YSYEKL. CDR3 loop: CASSPKGGSRNNEQFF. CDR3 coding DNA: TGCGCCAGCAGCCCGAAAGGCGGGAGTCGGAACAATGAGCAGTTCTTC.

The chain has TRBV24-1 and TRBJ1-1; TRBD1 agrees at 7 bases. Germline loops: CDR1 KGHDR, CDR2 SFDVKD. The length of the CDR3 is 14 residues. Germline trimming cut 3 bases from V and 10 bases from J; bases unmatched to any gene: 10. The DNA of the CDR3 is TGTGCCACCAGTGATGATGAAGGGGGCGGAAGAGCTTTCTTT. This codes for CATSDDEGGGRAFF.

This chain uses TRBV20-1 with TRBJ2-1; TRBD2 matches 11 bases. The CDR3 is made up of 14 amino acids. Germline CDR1 and CDR2: DFQATT and SNEGSKA (reference sequence). J was trimmed by 10 bases and V by 3 bases; bases with no gene match: 8. CDR3: CSASISGRAKEQFF. The DNA for the CDR3 is TGCAGTGCTAGTATTAGCGGGAGGGCCAAGGAGCAGTTCTTC.

This clonotype was detected many times. The rearrangement uses TRBV15 and TRBJ2-1, with TRBD2 matching over 10 bases. Germline V gene lookup returns CDR1 LNHNV and CDR2 YYDKDF (reference sequence). V lost 0 bases, J lost 8 bases, and 13 bases stayed unmatched. The CDR3 runs to 18 residues. The CDR3 spells CATSRDRIGTSARDEQFF. CDR3 nucleotides: TGTGCCACCAGCAGAGATAGGATCGGGACTAGCGCTCGGGATGAGCAGTTCTTC.

This clonotype was picked up a small number of times. V gene TRBV14 combines with J gene TRBJ1-1; TRBD1 is a possible D gene (6 bases). This CDR3 contains 14 residues. The V end lost 1 base, the J end lost 5 bases, and 11 bases lay between the germline ends. Germline V gene data show CDR1 as SGHDN and CDR2 as FVKESK. In nucleotides, the CDR3 is TGTGCCAGCAGCCAAGGGGCAGGGGTAACTGAAGCTTTCTTT. Protein: CASSQGAGVTEAFF.

V gene TRBV29-1 combines with J gene TRBJ1-1; D ambiguous. The CDR3 contains 15 residues. From germline, CDR1 is SQVTM and CDR2 ANQGSEA. Trimming removed 4 bases from V and 1 base from J, with 16 bases in between. The CDR3 protein is CSVARRYSGNTEAFF. The CDR3 DNA follows: TGCAGCGTTGCCCGACGGTACAGTGGGAACACTGAAGCTTTCTTT. The full variable domain, with the rest looked up from reference TRBV29-1 and TRBJ1-1, is SAVISQKPSRDICQRGTSLTIQCQVDSQVTMMFWYRQQPGQSLTLIATANQGSEATYESGFVIDKFPISRPNLTFSTLTVSNMSPEDSSIYLCSVARRYSGNTEAFFGQGTRLTVV.

This chain uses TRBV11-3 with TRBJ2-3; 8 nucleotides line up with TRBD1. The CDR3 covers 16 residues. Germline loops: CDR1 SGHNT, CDR2 YENEEA. Losses at the gene ends were 3 bases for V and 1 base for J; bases not matched to a gene: 6. The CDR3 nucleotides are TGTGCCAGCAGCTTCTGGACAGGGAGCCGCACAGATACGCAGTATTTT. Protein sequence: CASSFWTGSRTDTQYF.

This clonotype was seen at least ten times. The chain recombines TRBV28 with TRBJ2-5; D remains ambiguous. Trimming pared 3 bases from V and 5 bases from J, leaving 16 bases between. Germline V lookup: CDR1 MDHEN, CDR2 SYDVKM. CDR3 length: 15 residues. CDR3 bases: TGTGCCAGCAGTTTTGGTGCGCTGGATAGGGAGACCCAGTACTTC. Its translation is CASSFGALDRETQYF.

The V and J genes are TRBV6-1 and TRBJ2-7; D is perhaps TRBD1 or TRBD2 (5 bases each). Trimming stripped 3 bases from V and 2 bases from J, with 14 bases between. CDR3 size: 15 residues. The germline V gene has CDR1 MNHNS and CDR2 SASEGT. This CDR3 is CASSEGPTYPYEQYV. The CDR3 nucleotides are TGTGCCAGCAGTGAGGGACCCACTTATCCCTACGAGCAGTACGTC.

This clonotype was seen more than once but under ten times. V is TRBV19 and J is TRBJ2-1; D may match TRBD1 or TRBD2 (6 bases each). V was clipped by 2 bases and J by 6 bases, with 17 bases between them. The V gene's germline CDR1 is LNHDA and CDR2 SQIVND (reference sequence). The CDR3 has 16 amino acids. In nucleotides, the CDR3 is TGTGCCAGTAGTATACTGGGGGGCCTCGTGAGCAATGAGCAGTTCTTC. As protein: CASSILGGLVSNEQFF.

The rearrangement joins TRBV20-1 to TRBJ1-1; D is uncertain. The CDR3 contains 12 residues. Per germline, CDR1 DFQATT and CDR2 SNEGSKA (reference sequence). With 1 base removed from V and 6 bases from J, the gap between germline ends came to 9 bases. The CDR3 protein is CSARVWTSEAFF. CDR3 bases: TGCAGTGCTAGAGTATGGACCTCTGAAGCTTTCTTT.

This chain joins TRBV12-3 or TRBV12-4 and TRBJ2-5, with D possibly called TRBD1 or TRBD2 (5 bases each). The V end lost 8 bases, the J end lost 5 bases, and 24 bases lay between the germline ends. This CDR3 region has 16 residues. The CDR3 DNA follows: TGTGCCAGCGGCTCTGAGCCACAGGAGGCTAGCGAGACCCAGTACTTC. Protein: CASGSEPQEASETQYF.